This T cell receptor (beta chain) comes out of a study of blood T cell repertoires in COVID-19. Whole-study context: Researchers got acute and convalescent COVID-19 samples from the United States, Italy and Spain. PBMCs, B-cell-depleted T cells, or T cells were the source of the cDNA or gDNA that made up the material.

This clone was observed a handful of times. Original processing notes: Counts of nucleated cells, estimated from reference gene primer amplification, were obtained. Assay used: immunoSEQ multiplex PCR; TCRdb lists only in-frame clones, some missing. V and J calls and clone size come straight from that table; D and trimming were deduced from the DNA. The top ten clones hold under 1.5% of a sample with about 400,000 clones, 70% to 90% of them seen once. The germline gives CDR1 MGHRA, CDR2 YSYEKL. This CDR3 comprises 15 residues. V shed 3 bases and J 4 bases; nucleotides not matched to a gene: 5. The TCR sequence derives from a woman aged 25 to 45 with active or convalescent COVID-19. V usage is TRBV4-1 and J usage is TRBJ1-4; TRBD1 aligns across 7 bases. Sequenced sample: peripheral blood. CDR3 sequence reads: CASSQADRNNEKLFF. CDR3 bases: TGCGCCAGCAGCCAGGCGGACAGGAATAATGAAAAACTGTTTTTT.